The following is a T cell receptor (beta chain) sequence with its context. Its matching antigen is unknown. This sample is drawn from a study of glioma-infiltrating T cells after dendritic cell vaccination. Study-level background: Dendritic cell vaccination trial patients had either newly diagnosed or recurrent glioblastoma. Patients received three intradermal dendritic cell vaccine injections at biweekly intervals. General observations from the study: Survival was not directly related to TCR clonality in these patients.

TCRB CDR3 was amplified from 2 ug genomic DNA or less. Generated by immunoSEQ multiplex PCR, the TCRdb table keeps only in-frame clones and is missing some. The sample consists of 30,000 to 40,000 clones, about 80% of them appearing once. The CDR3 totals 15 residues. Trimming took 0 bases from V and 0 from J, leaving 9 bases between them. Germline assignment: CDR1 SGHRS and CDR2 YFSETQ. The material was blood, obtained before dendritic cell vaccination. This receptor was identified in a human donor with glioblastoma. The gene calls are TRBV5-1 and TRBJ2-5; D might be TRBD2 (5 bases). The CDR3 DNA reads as TGCGCCAGCAGCTTGGAAAACGGGAACCAAGAGACCCAGTACTTC. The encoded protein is CASSLENGNQETQYF.